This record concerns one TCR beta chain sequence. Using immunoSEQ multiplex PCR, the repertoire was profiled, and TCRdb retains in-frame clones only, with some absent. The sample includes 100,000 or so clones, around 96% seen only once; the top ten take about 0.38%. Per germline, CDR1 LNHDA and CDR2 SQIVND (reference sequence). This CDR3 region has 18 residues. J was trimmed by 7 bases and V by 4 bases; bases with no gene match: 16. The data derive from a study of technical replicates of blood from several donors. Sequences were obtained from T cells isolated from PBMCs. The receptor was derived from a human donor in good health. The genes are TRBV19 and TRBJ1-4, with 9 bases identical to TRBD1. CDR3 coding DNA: TGTGCCAGTAGTAAATCCTCCGGGACAGGGTACAAATCTGAAAAACTGTTTTTT. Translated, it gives CASSKSSGTGYKSEKLFF. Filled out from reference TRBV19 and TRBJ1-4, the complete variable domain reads DGGITQSPKYLFRKEGQNVTLSCEQNLNHDAMYWYRQDPGQGLRLIYYSQIVNDFQKGDIAEGYSVSREKKESFPLTVTSAQKNPTAFYLCASSKSSGTGYKSEKLFFGSGTQLSVL.